This T cell receptor beta chain derives from a study of human T cells and chemical hapten exposure. On this clonotype: A read error is possible here, since a much larger clone lies one base away.

For the library, individual cDNA molecules each received unique molecular identifiers. MiXCR was run by TCRdb on the RACE reads, yielding one entry per CDR3 protein. The table records 60,000 to 80,000 distinct CDR3 sequences, around 7% of them present only once. The CDR3 covers 15 residues. V gave up 0 bases and J gave up 5 bases; unmatched junction bases: 4. Germline V gene lookup returns CDR1 SGDLS and CDR2 YYNGEE. The time point denotes: pre-sensitization, week 0. Documented treatment: therapeutic diphenylcyclopropenone sensitization with weekly scalp DPC. The chain uses TRBV9 and TRBJ2-7; the match to TRBD1 covers 11 bases. The receptor comes from a young woman with alopecia areata. Some clones in this sample may be carry-over from other donors' samples. The specimen comprised whole blood, sampled in connection with sensitization to the hapten diphenylcyclopropenone (DPC). The CDR3 protein is CASSVAGTGGNEQYF. The CDR3 coding sequence is TGTGCCAGCAGCGTAGCCGGGACAGGGGGGAACGAGCAGTACTTC.